This TCR beta chain emerged from a study of vaccination and CD4 T cells after COVID-19. There are a few counts of this clonotype. The antigen is undetermined. Sequence data for DNA of cultured CD4+ T cells were generated by the Oncomine TCR Beta short-read assay. From cultured CD4+ T cells, genomic DNA was extracted. TCRdb re-called the PCR reads through MiXCR, storing one row per CDR3 protein. The data hold about 7,100 distinct CDR3 sequences, with around 42% observed a single time. Indicated treatment: roughly ten-day PBMC culture with coronavirus spike peptide pools or control peptides (ViraFEST assay). The unexposed donor's CD4+ T cells were collected before the COVID-19 pandemic (2011-2018). CDR1 MNHNS and CDR2 SASEGT come from the germline V gene. The CDR3 loop spans 13 amino acids. V lost 6 bases and J 9 bases, leaving 17 bases between the germline ends. Notes on the study in general: Convalescent patients were relatively few, and early post-infection timepoints were missing.

This sequence joins TRBV6-1 and TRBJ1-2; a weak D match, TRBD1 (6 bases). The clonotype was recovered from a human donor in good health. Sequencing used CD4+ T cells from blood, cultured in vitro. The CDR3 nucleotides read TGTGCCAGCAGGAACCAGGGGCCCTTGAGCTACACCTTC. This codes for CASRNQGPLSYTF.